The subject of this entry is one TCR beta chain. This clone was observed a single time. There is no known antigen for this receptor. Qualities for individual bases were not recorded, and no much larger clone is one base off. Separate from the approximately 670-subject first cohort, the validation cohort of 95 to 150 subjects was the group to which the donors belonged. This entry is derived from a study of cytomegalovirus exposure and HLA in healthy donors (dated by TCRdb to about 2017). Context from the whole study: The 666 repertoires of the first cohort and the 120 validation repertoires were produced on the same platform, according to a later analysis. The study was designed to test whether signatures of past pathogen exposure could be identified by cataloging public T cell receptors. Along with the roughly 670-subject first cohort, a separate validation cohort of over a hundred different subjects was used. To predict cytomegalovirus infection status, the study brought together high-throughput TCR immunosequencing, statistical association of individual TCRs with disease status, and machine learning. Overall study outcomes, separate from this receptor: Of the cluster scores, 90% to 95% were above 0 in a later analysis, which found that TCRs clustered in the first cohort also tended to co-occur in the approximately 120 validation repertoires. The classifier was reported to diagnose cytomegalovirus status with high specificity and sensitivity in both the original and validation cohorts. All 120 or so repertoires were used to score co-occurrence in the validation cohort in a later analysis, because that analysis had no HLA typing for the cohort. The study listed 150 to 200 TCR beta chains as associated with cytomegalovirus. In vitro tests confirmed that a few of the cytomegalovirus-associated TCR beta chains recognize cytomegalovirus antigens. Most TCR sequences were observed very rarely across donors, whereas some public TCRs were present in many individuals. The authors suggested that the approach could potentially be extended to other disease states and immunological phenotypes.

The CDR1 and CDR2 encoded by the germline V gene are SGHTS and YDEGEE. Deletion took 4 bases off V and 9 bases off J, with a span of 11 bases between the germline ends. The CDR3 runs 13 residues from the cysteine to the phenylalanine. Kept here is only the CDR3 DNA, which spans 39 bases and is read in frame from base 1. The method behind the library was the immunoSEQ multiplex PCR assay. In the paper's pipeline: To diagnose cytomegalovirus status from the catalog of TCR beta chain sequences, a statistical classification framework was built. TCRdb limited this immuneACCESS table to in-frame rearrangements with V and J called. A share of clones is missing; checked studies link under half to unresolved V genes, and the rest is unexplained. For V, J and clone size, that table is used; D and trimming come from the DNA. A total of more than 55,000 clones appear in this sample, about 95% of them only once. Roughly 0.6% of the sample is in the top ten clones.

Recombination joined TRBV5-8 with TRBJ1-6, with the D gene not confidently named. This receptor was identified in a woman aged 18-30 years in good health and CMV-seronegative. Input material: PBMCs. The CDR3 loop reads CASSVPISSPLHF. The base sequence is TGTGCCAGCAGCGTACCCATTAGTTCACCCCTCCACTTT.